This TCR beta chain was sequenced in a study of blood T cell repertoires in COVID-19. Study-level background: Specimens from acute and convalescent COVID-19 originated in the United States, Italy and Spain.

The germline CDR1 and CDR2 sequences are SGHRS and YFSETQ. The CDR3 runs 15 residues. The V gene end was trimmed by 3 bases and the J gene end by 0 bases; junction bases not matched to a gene: 3. Authors' methods: Researchers report that nucleated cell counts were estimated from reference gene primer amplification. The data were produced by immunoSEQ multiplex PCR, yet TCRdb's version contains in-frame clones alone and is incomplete. That table gives V, J and clone size, and the DNA gave D and trimming. The sample includes roughly 240,000 clones, roughly 85% of them seen just once. Recruitment covered about two dozen US areas and drew participants whose ages spanned roughly 18 to 95 years.

The V gene is TRBV5-1, the J gene TRBJ2-3; 8 nucleotides agree with TRBD1. Sequencing was done on a sample of PBMCs or T cells enriched from blood (not recorded which). This clonotype was sampled from a woman aged 45-65 years with acute COVID-19. The CDR3 reads CASSSRTGSTDTQYF. The CDR3 DNA follows: TGCGCCAGCAGCTCTAGGACAGGGAGCACAGATACGCAGTATTTT.